The T cell receptor (beta chain) under discussion was sequenced for a study of T cells in Graves' hyperthyroidism and ophthalmopathy. RNA transcripts provided the source from which TCR beta CDR3 regions were amplified. TCR CDR3 underwent first-round RT-PCR with the HTBI primer set. TCRdb reprocessed the multiplex PCR reads with MiXCR, giving one entry per CDR3 protein. The sample consists of nearly 600,000 distinct CDR3 sequences, about 15% of them appearing once. CDR1 is MDHEN and CDR2 is SYDVKM in the germline V gene. The CDR3 totals 15 residues. Trimming removed 6 bases at V and 0 bases at J, with 11 bases between. This clonotype was picked up many times.

The chain employs TRBV28 and TRBJ1-4, with a possible D match to TRBD1 (5 bases). The sequenced sample consisted of blood. This TCR was sampled from a woman under 40 with Graves' hyperthyroidism that later progressed to Graves' ophthalmopathy. CDR3 amino acids: CASRGVGTTNEKLFF. In nucleotides, the CDR3 is TGTGCCAGCAGGGGGGTGGGGACAACTAATGAAAAACTGTTTTTT.